The T cell receptor beta chain under discussion was sequenced for a study of control samples from healthy donors and cancer patients. The CDR3 runs to 16 residues. Germline lookup yields CDR1 MDHEN and CDR2 SYDVKM. Trimming removed 3 bases from V and 3 bases from J; junction bases left unmatched: 7. Assay: immunoSEQ multiplex PCR; the TCRdb copy retains only in-frame clones and omits some. The table lists some 130,000 clones, more than 85% of them singletons, with about 9% in the top ten. This sequence joins TRBV28 and TRBJ1-5; 8 bases are shared with TRBD1. The clonotype was recovered from a woman in her twenties or thirties in good health. Input material: blood. CDR3 sequence (DNA): TGTGCCAGCAGTTTGCGGGGACAGGAGTACAATCAGCCCCAGCATTTT. The encoded protein is CASSLRGQEYNQPQHF.